Described below is a single T cell receptor (beta chain) sequence and its context. Its antigen is still unknown. Carried by the TCR beta cDNA libraries were unique molecular identifiers. Out of roughly 0.95 to 10 million T cells, about 460,000 cDNA molecules were generated. TCRdb independently ran MiXCR on the PCR reads; one entry per CDR3 protein. The table lists about half a million distinct CDR3 sequences, 34% of them singletons. The V end lost 0 bases, the J end lost 5 bases, and 4 bases lay between the germline ends. Germline V lookup: CDR1 ENHRY, CDR2 SYGVKD. This CDR3 contains 12 residues. The data are from a study of post-analysis software for immune sequencing data. Study summary: There were relapsing-remitting, secondary progressive and progressive-relapsing multiple sclerosis among the disease courses included. Study results and caveats: Batch-matched samples strongly co-clustered by F measure. With TRBV5-6, TRBV5-1 and TRBV20-1 included, about five TRBV segments were more frequent in patients than in controls. Normalized Chao1 diversity was significantly lower in multiple sclerosis patients than in controls.

The receptor comes from a girl aged 2-17 years with multiple sclerosis. Sample: blood. The chain combines TRBV10-3 with TRBJ1-2; D remains ambiguous. The CDR3 region is CAISESEYGYTF. CDR3 bases: TGTGCCATCAGTGAGTCGGAATATGGCTACACCTTC.